Here is one T cell receptor beta chain with its context. Its antigen is still unknown. This record comes from a study of OX40 agonist ivuxolimab in advanced cancers. Across the whole study: The patients received ivuxolimab by intravenous route every 2 weeks at 0.01 to 10 mg/kg. Study-wide findings and caveats: It was not determined which antigens were specifically recognized by the peripheral T cells that had undergone clonal expansion.

Looked up from germline, CDR1 is SGHRS and CDR2 is YFSETQ. The J segment lost 5 bases and the V segment lost 2 bases, leaving 4 bases of the junction unmatched. The CDR3 runs 14 residues. Libraries were prepared by immunoSEQ multiplex PCR; TCRdb keeps only in-frame clonotypes and omits some of them. The sample has some 66,000 clones, 85% seen once. This chain connects TRBV5-1 to TRBJ2-7; 10 bases line up with TRBD1. The receptor was isolated from an adult with an advanced solid tumor such as melanoma, head and neck, liver or kidney cancer. This specimen consisted of CD4+ or CD8+ T cells sorted from blood, obtained in a trial of the OX40 agonist ivuxolimab. DNA for the CDR3: TGCGCCAGCAGCTTCCGGGACAGGGGAGACGAGCAGTACTTC. Amino acids: CASSFRDRGDEQYF.